The T cell receptor (beta chain) described here comes from a study of blood T cell repertoires in COVID-19 (dated by TCRdb to about 2020). A note on the overall study: Collaborator samples came from the United States, Italy and Spain and covered acute and convalescent phases of COVID-19. The repertoires were released in a freely available public database meant as a resource for research on the immune response to SARS-CoV-2. Where available, HLA class I and class II types were taken from metadata supplied by the sample provider and were not determined by assay-based typing. Subjects who had been exposed to COVID-19, were actively infected with it, or had recovered from it provided the deeply sampled blood TCRbeta repertoires that made up the dataset. Samples came from the ongoing ImmuneRACE study (first 160 participants) plus 1,254 subjects from 6 global collaborators. Nearly every sample came with metadata listing a de-identified subject ID, COVID-19 status, age in years and sex. The material from the prospective study consisted of cDNA or gDNA derived from T cells, B-cell-depleted T cells, or PBMCs. General conclusions and limits of the study: Clinical and demographic metadata were provided uncurated, with the amount varying by source and participant.

Concerning this clone: Its binding antigen is unknown. No quality values exist for individual bases; no much larger clone is one base distant.

TCRbeta CDR3 regions were amplified from genomic DNA by means of the immunoSEQ Assay, a bias-controlled multiplex PCR. Regarding the original processing steps: Within the assay, amplification of reference gene primers was used to estimate how many nucleated cells each sample contained. To quantify the absolute abundance of each unique TCRbeta CDR3 rearrangement, sequence reads were collapsed and filtered. For each sample, productive Simpson clonality was calculated as the square root of Simpson's diversity index over productive rearrangements. Entries here come from immuneACCESS through TCRdb and include only in-frame sequences with V and J called. Some clones fail to appear in such tables; in the studies checked, an unresolved V gene covers under half of the shortfall, and the cause of the remainder is unknown. V, J and clone size reflect that table, while D and trimming were determined from the DNA. The sample table holds about 81,000 clones, of which roughly 89% were seen once. The ten largest clones represent 5.2% of the sample.

The collaborating institutions used their own protocols to collect whole blood in K2EDTA tubes. For TCRbeta analysis, collaborator samples were shipped as frozen whole blood, as isolated PBMCs, or as DNA extracted from either sample type. V is clipped by 5 bases and J by 5 bases, and the sequence between their germline boundaries is 19 bases long. Measured from the cysteine to the phenylalanine, the CDR3 is 17 residues long. Here the CDR3 DNA is all that survives: 51 bases in frame from base 1. Per the germline V gene (reference sequence), LNHDA is the CDR1 and SQIVND is the CDR2. The receptor chain draws on TRBV19 and TRBJ1-6; the D gene is unclear. This receptor was obtained from a woman of 80 years or more with active COVID-19. The sequenced sample consisted of peripheral blood. The nucleotide sequence is given as TGTGCCAGTAGTGCCCGGACCTCGGGGATCAATAATTCACCCCTCCACTTT. It encodes CASSARTSGINNSPLHF. Extended through the reference TRBV19 and TRBJ1-6 proteins, this CDR3 yields the full variable domain: DGGITQSPKYLFRKEGQNVTLSCEQNLNHDAMYWYRQDPGQGLRLIYYSQIVNDFQKGDIAEGYSVSREKKESFPLTVTSAQKNPTAFYLCASSARTSGINNSPLHFGNGTRLTVT.